This entry lists 26 T cell receptor beta chains sequenced from one sample in a study of shared clonotypes between healthy human individuals (dated by TCRdb to about 2020). Receptor libraries were prepared by the immunoSEQ multiplex PCR assay. This immuneACCESS table, as held by TCRdb, lists in-frame sequences with V and J called but not all clones. Of the missing ones, under half trace to an unresolved V gene in checked studies; the others have no known cause. The sample table holds millions of clones, of which 85% to 95% were seen once. Together, the top ten hold over 0.12% of the sample. The sequencing sample was made of naive CD4+ T cells sorted from blood. The sample's cell subset or site label, decoded: CD45RA+ positively selected. All receptors derive from a man between 18 and 35 years old in good health.

In the case of this clone: Other nucleotide sequences from this sample produce the same CDR3. The chain combines TRBV5-4 with TRBJ1-4; TRBD1 matches 7 bases. The CDR3 runs to 15 residues. CDR1 is SGHNT, CDR2 YYREEE, per germline (reference sequence). V was clipped by 5 bases and J by 3 bases; unmatched bases: 7. The CDR3 here is CASSSRQGANEKLFF. The CDR3 DNA is TGTGCCAGCAGTTCTAGACAGGGAGCTAATGAAAAACTGTTTTTT. The full variable domain, its missing parts supplied by reference TRBV5-4 and TRBJ1-4, is ETGVTQSPTHLIKTRGQQVTLRCSSQSGHNTVSWYQQALGQGPQFIFQYYREEENGRGNFPPRFSGLQFPNYSSELNVNALELDDSALYLCASSSRQGANEKLFFGSGTQLSVL.

The rearrangement uses TRBV10-3 and TRBJ2-3, with a weak D call TRBD2 (6 bases). Trimming shortened V by 8 bases and J by 5 bases, and 17 bases separated the two germline ends. From germline, CDR1 is ENHRY and CDR2 SYGVKD. The CDR3 spans 14 residues. The CDR3 loop reads CAIGKERVLDTQYF. The CDR3 DNA is TGTGCCATCGGGAAGGAGCGGGTCCTAGATACGCAGTATTTT.

The chain recombines TRBV5-1 with TRBJ2-4; the D gene is possibly TRBD2 (5 bases). The CDR3 has 17 residues. Per the germline V gene, CDR1 is SGHRS and CDR2 is YFSETQ. V lost 1 base and J 0 bases, leaving 14 bases between the germline ends. The CDR3 loop reads CASSLTSGAEAKNIQYF. The DNA of the CDR3 is TGCGCCAGCAGCTTGACCAGCGGAGCGGAAGCCAAAAACATTCAGTACTTC.

This clone showed up just once. This chain connects TRBV7-2 to TRBJ2-5, with D possibly matching TRBD2 (6 bases). Germline CDR1 reads SGHTA; CDR2 reads FQGNSA. The V gene lost 3 bases and the J gene lost 2 bases, with 13 bases spanning the gap. This CDR3 comprises 15 residues. The CDR3 loop is CASSFWTTLQETQYF. For the CDR3, the DNA is TGTGCCAGCAGCTTTTGGACTACGCTACAAGAGACCCAGTACTTC.

The chain couples TRBV29-1 to TRBJ2-1; possibly TRBD2 for D (5 bases). V lost 4 bases to trimming and J lost 0 bases, with 10 bases between them. CDR1 is SQVTM, CDR2 ANQGSEA, per germline. CDR3 length: 14 residues. This chain's CDR3 is CSVGGSGSYNEQFF. For the CDR3, the DNA is TGCAGCGTTGGAGGGTCTGGCTCCTACAATGAGCAGTTCTTC.

The V and J genes are TRBV5-6 and TRBJ1-1, with D tentatively TRBD1 (5 bases). The CDR3 is made up of 13 amino acids. Germline V gives CDR1 SGHDT, CDR2 YYEEEE. Trimming removed 4 bases from V and 2 bases from J, with 9 bases in between. DNA for the CDR3: TGTGCCAGCAGCCGGACACTAAACACTGAAGCTTTCTTT. Protein: CASSRTLNTEAFF.

This chain uses TRBV30 with TRBJ2-5, with 7 bases that match TRBD2. The CDR3 runs to 14 residues. V lost 2 bases, J lost 2 bases, and 5 bases stayed unmatched. Germline values: CDR1 GTSNPN, CDR2 SVGIG (reference sequence). The CDR3 is CAWSLRGLQETQYF. CDR3 in DNA: TGTGCCTGGAGTTTGCGGGGACTACAAGAGACCCAGTACTTC.

The chain uses TRBV27 and TRBJ1-4, with D possibly TRBD1 on 6 matching bases. CDR3 size: 14 residues. CDR1 MNHEY and CDR2 SMNVEV come from the germline V gene (reference sequence). The germline V and J ends were trimmed by 6 bases and 4 bases, with 12 bases remaining between them. The CDR3 here is CASRLQGNNEKLFF. In nucleotides, the CDR3 is TGTGCCAGCAGACTACAGGGCAATAATGAAAAACTGTTTTTT.

This clone came up once. The V call is TRBV7-8, the J call TRBJ1-1, with a weak D call TRBD1 (6 bases). V was trimmed by 4 bases and J by 1 base, leaving 13 bases between them. Per the germline V gene, CDR1 is SGHVS and CDR2 is FQNEAQ. The CDR3 sequence is 15 residues long. The CDR3 sequence is CASSSRQAQNTEAFF. The CDR3 DNA sequence: TGTGCCAGCAGCTCACGACAGGCGCAGAACACTGAAGCTTTCTTT.

The chain recombines TRBV19 with TRBJ1-2; D is perhaps TRBD1 (5 bases). Germline assignment: CDR1 LNHDA and CDR2 SQIVND (reference sequence). V was pared by 6 bases and J by 5 bases, with 28 bases between. This CDR3 has 18 amino acids. The CDR3 DNA reads as TGTGCCAGTAGAGACTCTGACAGAGAACTCCAGTTTCGGTATGGCTACACCTTC. It yields the protein CASRDSDRELQFRYGYTF.

The V and J genes are TRBV28 and TRBJ1-2; D unclear. CDR3 length: 12 amino acids. Germline values: CDR1 MDHEN, CDR2 SYDVKM. The V and J ends lost 11 bases and 5 bases respectively, with 15 bases between them. Here the CDR3 reads CAGSGIRYGYTF. CDR3 in DNA: TGTGCCGGCTCCGGGATCAGATATGGCTACACCTTC.

The V call is TRBV6-5, the J call TRBJ1-2, with 7 positions matching TRBD1. The CDR3 length is 14 residues. The V segment lost 6 bases and the J segment 3 bases; nucleotides outside the gene matches: 7. CDR1 MNHEY and CDR2 SVGAGI come from the germline V gene. CDR3 DNA: TGTGCCAGCAGAACGACAGGGCTGGACTATGGCTACACCTTC. Its translation is CASRTTGLDYGYTF.

V gene TRBV5-1 combines with J gene TRBJ2-6, with 7 bases identical to TRBD2. The V segment lost 2 bases and the J segment 4 bases; nucleotides outside the gene matches: 12. From germline, CDR1 is SGHRS and CDR2 YFSETQ. The CDR3 loop spans 18 amino acids. This chain's CDR3 is CASSLAREQTGGANVLTF. Here the CDR3 DNA reads TGCGCCAGCAGCTTAGCGCGGGAGCAAACGGGAGGGGCCAACGTCCTGACTTTC. Using reference TRBV5-1 and TRBJ2-6 for the parts outside the CDR3, the full variable domain is KAGVTQTPRYLIKTRGQQVTLSCSPISGHRSVSWYQQTPGQGLQFLFEYFSETQRNKGNFPGRFSGRQFSNSRSEMNVSTLELGDSALYLCASSLAREQTGGANVLTFGAGSRLTVL.

The chain employs TRBV28 and TRBJ1-1; TRBD1 aligns across 10 bases. Trimming cost V 5 bases and J 3 bases; bases outside gene matches: 6. This CDR3 is 15 amino acids long. Germline V CDR1 and CDR2: MDHEN, SYDVKM. CDR3 in DNA: TGTGCCAGCAGTCTGGGCGGGACAGGGGACACTGAAGCTTTCTTT. Protein sequence: CASSLGGTGDTEAFF.

Note on this clone: The identical CDR3 is also encoded by other nucleotide sequences in the sample. The gene calls are TRBV28 and TRBJ2-1; the D is unclear. There are 11 residues in the CDR3. Germline V CDR1 and CDR2: MDHEN, SYDVKM. The V end lost 2 bases, the J end lost 7 bases, and 3 bases lay between the germline ends. The CDR3 DNA sequence: TGTGCCAGCAGTTTAAGGAATGAGCAGTTCTTC. This encodes CASSLRNEQFF.

To note about this clone: The same CDR3 can be traced to other DNA sequences in this sample. This sequence joins TRBV7-9 and TRBJ2-3, with D uncertain. This CDR3 is built from 11 residues. Germline V gene data show CDR1 as SEHNR and CDR2 as FQNEAQ (reference sequence). Deletions cut 3 bases from V and 9 bases from J, with 7 bases between. CDR3 nucleotides: TGTGCCAGCAGCTTTGGAGACACGCAGTATTTT. Protein: CASSFGDTQYF.

J is TRBJ2-2 and V is TRBV5-1, with 8 bases that match TRBD1. With 3 bases clipped from V and 1 base from J, the junction kept 5 bases outside the gene matches. The length of the CDR3 is 16 residues. Germline V CDR1 and CDR2: SGHRS, YFSETQ. CDR3 DNA: TGCGCCAGCAGCTCCCGAGGGACAGGGAACACCGGGGAGCTGTTTTTT. This sequence encodes CASSSRGTGNTGELFF.

Concerning this clone: Other DNA sequences in the same sample also yield this CDR3. J is TRBJ1-2 and V is TRBV7-2; 8 nucleotides match TRBD1. Germline-derived CDR1 and CDR2 are SGHTA and FQGNSA. After removal of 5 bases from V and 4 bases from J, the junction contained 3 bases not matched to a gene. The CDR3 is 13 residues long. CDR3 sequence (DNA): TGTGCCAGCAGCCCGGACAGGGTCTATGGCTACACCTTC. Amino acid sequence: CASSPDRVYGYTF.

The chain links TRBV5-4 to TRBJ1-1; 7 bases line up with TRBD1. The CDR3 totals 15 residues. Germline-derived CDR1 and CDR2 are SGHNT and YYREEE (reference sequence). V dropped 5 bases and J dropped 2; count of bases not matched to a gene: 9. CDR3 in DNA: TGTGCCAGCAGACAAGGGACAGCCCAAAACACTGAAGCTTTCTTT. Translating it yields CASRQGTAQNTEAFF. Supplemented by reference TRBV5-4 and TRBJ1-1, the full variable domain reads ETGVTQSPTHLIKTRGQQVTLRCSSQSGHNTVSWYQQALGQGPQFIFQYYREEENGRGNFPPRFSGLQFPNYSSELNVNALELDDSALYLCASRQGTAQNTEAFFGQGTRLTVV.

This clone appeared once. The chain recombines TRBV19 with TRBJ2-3; D is ambiguous. The CDR3 is made up of 14 amino acids. The V end was cut by 1 base, the J end by 0 bases, with 5 bases between. Germline V gene sequence: CDR1 LNHDA, CDR2 SQIVND (reference sequence). The CDR3 is CASSIGISTDTQYF. The CDR3 DNA reads TGTGCCAGTAGTATAGGGATTAGCACAGATACGCAGTATTTT.

This chain joins TRBV11-2 and TRBJ2-3, with D hard to call. Germline V gene lookup returns CDR1 SGHAT and CDR2 FQNNGV. Trimming left V 5 bases short and J 4 bases short, with 13 bases between. There are 14 residues in the CDR3. The CDR3 coding sequence is TGTGCCAGCAGCCACCGAGTGTCGGCAGATACGCAGTATTTT. Translating it yields CASSHRVSADTQYF.

The rearrangement uses TRBV5-1 and TRBJ2-1; D is unclear. V gave up 5 bases and J gave up 1 base, with 10 bases separating them. CDR1 and CDR2 from the germline V gene are SGHRS and YFSETQ. The CDR3 contains 14 residues. Here the CDR3 reads CASSRRQSYNEQFF. In DNA form, the CDR3 reads TGCGCCAGCAGTCGTCGGCAGTCCTACAATGAGCAGTTCTTC.

V and J are TRBV6-1 and TRBJ2-2, with TRBD2 identical over 8 bases. Trimming removed 1 base from V and 0 bases from J; junction bases left unmatched: 13. Germline V lookup: CDR1 MNHNS, CDR2 SASEGT. The CDR3 is 20 residues long. The CDR3 bases are TGTGCCAGCAGTGAAGGTCGGGGGGGGCCTTACTTCGCGAACACCGGGGAGCTGTTTTTT. It encodes CASSEGRGGPYFANTGELFF.

This chain connects TRBV18 to TRBJ2-5; 8 bases map to TRBD1. The junction had 5 bases not matched to a gene; V was cut back by 2 bases and J by 3 bases. CDR3 length equals 15 residues. In germline, CDR1 is KGHSH, CDR2 LQKENI. The CDR3 nucleotides read TGTGCCAGCTCACCAAGACAGGGGAAGGAAGAGACCCAGTACTTC. It codes for CASSPRQGKEETQYF.

Of note for this clone: Distinct nucleotide sequences in the sample also encode this CDR3. The V and J genes are TRBV6-5 and TRBJ2-7; D remains unclear. The ends were cut back, 6 bases at V and 2 bases at J, with 11 bases in the middle. The CDR3 is 13 residues long. Germline assignment: CDR1 MNHEY and CDR2 SVGAGI. CDR3 nucleotides: TGTGCCAGCAGCTCCCCCGGAACCTACGAGCAGTACTTC. Translated, it gives CASSSPGTYEQYF.

The rearrangement uses TRBV4-1 and TRBJ1-4; D remains ambiguous. The CDR3 loop spans 14 amino acids. The V end lost 4 bases, the J end lost 0 bases, and 6 bases lay between the germline ends. Germline V CDR1 and CDR2: MGHRA, YSYEKL. Here the CDR3 DNA reads TGCGCCAGCAGCCGAGTGTCAACTAATGAAAAACTGTTTTTT. Translated, it gives CASSRVSTNEKLFF.